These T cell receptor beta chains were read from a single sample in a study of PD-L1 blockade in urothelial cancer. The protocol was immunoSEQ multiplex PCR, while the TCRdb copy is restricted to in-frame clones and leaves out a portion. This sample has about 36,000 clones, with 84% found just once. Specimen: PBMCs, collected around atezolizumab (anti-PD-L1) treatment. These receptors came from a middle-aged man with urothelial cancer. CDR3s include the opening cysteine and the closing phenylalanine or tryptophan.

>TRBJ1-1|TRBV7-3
CASSLGTGNTEAFF
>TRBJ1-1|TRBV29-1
CSAPGTEAFF
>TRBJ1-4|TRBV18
CASSPQSGQGATNEKLFF
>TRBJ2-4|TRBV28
CASRPEIGVAKNIQYF
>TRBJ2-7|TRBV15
CATSRSSSYEQYF
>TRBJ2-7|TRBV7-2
CASSLLAGVGEQYF
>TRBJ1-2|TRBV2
CASSARGLYGYTF
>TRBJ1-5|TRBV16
CASSPPTPKIDSAVSNQPQHF
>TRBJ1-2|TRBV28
CASSVGAGGDYGYTF
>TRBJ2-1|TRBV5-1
CASSFNSGTRNEQFF
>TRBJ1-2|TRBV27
CASSSSTPGPSNYGYTF
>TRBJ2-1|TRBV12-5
CASGLVSPAHEQFF
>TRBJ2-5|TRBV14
CASSQRGRVGETQYF
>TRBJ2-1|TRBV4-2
CASSQPGTSGYNEQFF
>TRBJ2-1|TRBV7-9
CASRAGQGSNEQFF
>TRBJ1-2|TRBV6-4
CASSASGNGYTF
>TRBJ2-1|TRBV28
CASRPLVRYNEQFF
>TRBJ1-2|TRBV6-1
CASSELGTRYGYTF
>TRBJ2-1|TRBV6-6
CASSYEKYNEQFF
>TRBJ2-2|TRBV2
CASSRRAGELFF
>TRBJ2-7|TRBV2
CASSSPKRQYF
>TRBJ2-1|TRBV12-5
CASGVGGLRNEQFF
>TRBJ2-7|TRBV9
CASSVATSGGEQYF
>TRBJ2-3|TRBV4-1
CASSQLSGSLMGDTQYF
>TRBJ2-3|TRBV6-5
CASAKTGASTDTQYF
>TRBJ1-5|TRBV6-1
CASSRENLNQPQHF
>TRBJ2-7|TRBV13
CASSLVRRSYEQYF
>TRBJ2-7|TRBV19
CATDSRDRAGEQYF
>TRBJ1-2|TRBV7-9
CASSLGAGYTF
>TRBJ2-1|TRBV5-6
CASSRGVGGPSNEQFF
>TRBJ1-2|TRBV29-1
CSVENLGQVGSYGYTF
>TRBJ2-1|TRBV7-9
CASSLSGEQFF
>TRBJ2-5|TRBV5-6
CASSWGGQQETQYF
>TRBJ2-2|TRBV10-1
CASGEYGTGELFF
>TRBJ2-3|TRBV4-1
CASSQEFWAGAPLSTDTQYF
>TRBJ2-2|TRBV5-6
CASSLSSRTGLTGELFF
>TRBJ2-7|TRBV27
CASSPPRQPSGRIDEQYF
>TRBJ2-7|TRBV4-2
CASSQLLAGGDEQYF
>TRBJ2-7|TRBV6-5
CASSSQLVAYEQYF
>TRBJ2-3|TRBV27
CASSLGLSADTQYF
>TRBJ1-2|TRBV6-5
CASSYYGQAIHVF
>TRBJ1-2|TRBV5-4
CASSSRDSGYGYTF
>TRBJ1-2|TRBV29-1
CSVDAGGQGYTF
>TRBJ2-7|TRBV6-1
CASRGTEDYEQYF
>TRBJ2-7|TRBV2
CASSADSFEQYF
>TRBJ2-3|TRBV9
CASSVDLGAGMGNTQYF
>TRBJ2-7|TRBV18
CASSPGTGSSYEQYF
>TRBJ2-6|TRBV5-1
CASSSLGSSGANVLTF
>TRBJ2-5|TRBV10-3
CAIRGTGPLETQYF
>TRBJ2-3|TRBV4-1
CASSLRTSGVDTQYF
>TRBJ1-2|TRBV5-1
CASRVDRELYGYTF
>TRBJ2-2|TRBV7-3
CASSSTHRGPANTGELFF
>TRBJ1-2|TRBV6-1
CASRGDGGGYTF
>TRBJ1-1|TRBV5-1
CASYGTAGVEAFF
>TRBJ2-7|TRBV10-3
CAIGARDDLTSEQYF
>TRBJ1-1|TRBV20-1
CSAGRTGDAFF